This passage covers 14 T cell receptor beta chains from one sample sequenced in a study of blood T cells in healthy people across ages. A J-beta primer mix and a sample-barcoded 5' primer were used in a second PCR of roughly 6 to 11 cycles. TCRdb analysed the 5' RACE reads with MiXCR anew, one entry per CDR3 protein. Seen here are 780,000 or so distinct CDR3 sequences, 40% to 65% observed once, and the top ten hold 41%. The material sequenced was blood. These receptors were obtained from an older man in good health.

J is TRBJ2-7 and V is TRBV29-1; either TRBD1 or TRBD2 may fit D (5 bases each). Germline V gene lookup returns CDR1 SQVTM and CDR2 ANQGSEA. The V end lost 6 bases, the J end lost 5 bases, and 17 bases lay between the germline ends. The CDR3 is 13 residues long. In DNA, the CDR3 is TGCAGCGTCGGGACCTACGTGTACGACGAGCAGTACTTC. This sequence encodes CSVGTYVYDEQYF.

This clonotype was observed a handful of times. V gene TRBV6-4 combines with J gene TRBJ2-3, with 7 bases fitting TRBD2. Germline assignment: CDR1 MRHNA and CDR2 SNTAGT. V gave up 8 bases and J gave up 4 bases; unmatched junction bases: 9. The CDR3 runs 14 residues. CDR3 sequence: CASSSGGRSDTQYF. CDR3 DNA sequence: TGTGCCAGCTCATCGGGAGGACGGTCAGATACGCAGTATTTT.

This rearrangement joins TRBV3-1 to TRBJ2-1, with 11 bases lining up with TRBD2. V was clipped by 1 base and J by 1 base; unmatched bases: 3. Germline assignment: CDR1 LGHDT and CDR2 YNNKEL (reference sequence). This CDR3 has 17 amino acids. CDR3 region: CASSQALAGVSYNEQFF. The CDR3 DNA sequence: TGTGCCAGCAGCCAAGCACTAGCGGGAGTATCCTACAATGAGCAGTTCTTC.

The chain recombines TRBV7-9 with TRBJ2-1; 7 nucleotides align to TRBD2. With V trimmed by 5 bases and J by 5 bases, 18 bases remained unmatched. The CDR3 totals 18 residues. Germline CDR1 and CDR2: SEHNR and FQNEAQ (reference sequence). This chain's CDR3 is CASSQSFRREGSDNEQFF. The CDR3 bases are TGTGCCAGCAGCCAGTCATTTAGGAGGGAGGGGTCCGACAATGAGCAGTTCTTC. Variable domain in full (rest from reference TRBV7-9 and TRBJ2-1): DTGVSQNPRHKITKRGQNVTFRCDPISEHNRLYWYRQTLGQGPEFLTYFQNEAQLEKSRLLSDRFSAERPKGSFSTLEIQRTEQGDSAMYLCASSQSFRREGSDNEQFFGPGTRLTVL.

The J gene is TRBJ2-5, the V gene TRBV20-1, with 7 bases that match TRBD1. CDR1 and CDR2 from the germline V gene are DFQATT and SNEGSKA (reference sequence). With 8 bases clipped from V and 2 bases from J, the junction kept 5 bases outside the gene matches. The CDR3 has 12 residues. CDR3 in DNA: TGCAGTACACCGGGACAGCAAGAGACCCAGTACTTC. Protein product: CSTPGQQETQYF.

The chain is built from TRBV7-2 and TRBJ2-5; perhaps TRBD1 as D (6 bases). The CDR3 extends over 15 amino acids. Germline-derived CDR1 and CDR2 are SGHTA and FQGNSA. V lost 5 bases and J 11 bases, leaving 24 bases between the germline ends. DNA of the CDR3: TGTGCCAGCAGCCCAACAGGGATAAAAACCAATGAGCAGTACTTC. Its translation is CASSPTGIKTNEQYF.

The chain has TRBV2 and TRBJ2-5; D unresolved. The CDR3 contains 13 residues. V lost 4 bases, J lost 11 bases, and 17 bases lay in between. Per germline, CDR1 SNHLY and CDR2 FYNNEI. CDR3 sequence (DNA): TGTGCCAGCAGTGCAGCCCCATGGGATGAGCAGTACTTC. This gives the protein CASSAAPWDEQYF.

The V and J genes are TRBV3-1 and TRBJ1-4; 7 positions match TRBD1. CDR3 size: 14 residues. CDR1 LGHDT and CDR2 YNNKEL come from the germline V gene (reference sequence). Germline trimming cut 0 bases from V and 7 bases from J; bases unmatched to any gene: 2. The chain's CDR3 is CASSQEGGFEKLFF. The CDR3 bases are TGTGCCAGCAGCCAAGAAGGGGGCTTTGAAAAACTGTTTTTT.

The DNA for the CDR3 is TGCAGTGCTAGGGAGCTTGTCGGGGGGGTCCTTCTTACAGAGACCCAGTACTTC. Translating it yields CSARELVGGVLLTETQYF. The J gene is TRBJ2-5, the V gene TRBV20-1, with 8 bases that match TRBD2. Germline V lookup: CDR1 DFQATT, CDR2 SNEGSKA (reference sequence). V shed 3 bases, J shed 4 bases, and the junction held 19 bases outside the gene matches. This CDR3 region has 18 residues.

This clonotype appeared a few times. This chain joins TRBV7-8 and TRBJ2-3, with D perhaps TRBD2 (7 bases). CDR1 is SGHVS and CDR2 is FQNEAQ in the germline V gene. The CDR3 extends over 18 amino acids. Trimming shortened V by 1 base and J by 5 bases, and 22 bases separated the two germline ends. The CDR3 reads CASSLDLFWRGGGDTQYF. CDR3 nucleotides: TGTGCCAGCAGCTTAGACCTTTTTTGGAGGGGAGGGGGAGATACGCAGTATTTT. Combining the CDR3 with reference TRBV7-8 and TRBJ2-3 gives the whole variable domain GAGVSQSPRYKVAKRGQDVALRCDPISGHVSLFWYQQALGQGPEFLTYFQNEAQLDKSGLPSDRFFAERPEGSVSTLKIQRTQQEDSAVYLCASSLDLFWRGGGDTQYFGPGTRLTVL.

The chain carries TRBV9 and TRBJ2-5; D possibly corresponds to TRBD2 (5 bases). Germline V gene sequence: CDR1 SGDLS, CDR2 YYNGEE. This CDR3 has 15 residues. Trimming took off 0 bases at V and 1 base at J, with 10 bases between the two ends. In nucleotides, the CDR3 is TGTGCCAGCAGCGTAGGCGGCGGGCCCCAAGAGACCCAGTACTTC. Translated: CASSVGGGPQETQYF.

With regard to this clonotype: Possible read error: a much larger clone is one base away. The DNA of the CDR3 is TGCTGTGCCGTCCCGGATGGGAATCAGCCCCAGCATTTT. Its protein product is CCAVPDGNQPQHF. This chain links TRBV20-1 with TRBJ1-5, with D unresolved. CDR1 is DFQATT and CDR2 is SNEGSKA in the germline V gene (reference sequence). This CDR3 is 13 amino acids long.

The J gene is TRBJ2-1, the V gene TRBV6-5; 11 positions agree with TRBD2. V was pared by 4 bases and J by 4 bases, with 6 bases of the junction left unmatched. The CDR3 runs 16 residues. Germline V gene sequence: CDR1 MNHEY, CDR2 SVGAGI. Here the CDR3 reads CASSSTSGGRYNEQFF. The CDR3 nucleotides are TGTGCCAGCAGTTCCACTAGCGGGGGTAGATACAATGAGCAGTTCTTC.

This clonotype was detected only a few times. The chain uses TRBV5-1 and TRBJ1-1, with no clear D. V lost 1 base and J lost 0, with 10 bases in between. Per the germline V gene, CDR1 is SGHRS and CDR2 is YFSETQ. CDR3 size: 15 residues. CDR3 in DNA: TGCGCCAGCAGCTTGAGCACAGCTATGAACACTGAAGCTTTCTTT. Its protein is CASSLSTAMNTEAFF. Drawing the rest from reference TRBV5-1 and TRBJ1-1, the complete variable domain is KAGVTQTPRYLIKTRGQQVTLSCSPISGHRSVSWYQQTPGQGLQFLFEYFSETQRNKGNFPGRFSGRQFSNSRSEMNVSTLELGDSALYLCASSLSTAMNTEAFFGQGTRLTVV.